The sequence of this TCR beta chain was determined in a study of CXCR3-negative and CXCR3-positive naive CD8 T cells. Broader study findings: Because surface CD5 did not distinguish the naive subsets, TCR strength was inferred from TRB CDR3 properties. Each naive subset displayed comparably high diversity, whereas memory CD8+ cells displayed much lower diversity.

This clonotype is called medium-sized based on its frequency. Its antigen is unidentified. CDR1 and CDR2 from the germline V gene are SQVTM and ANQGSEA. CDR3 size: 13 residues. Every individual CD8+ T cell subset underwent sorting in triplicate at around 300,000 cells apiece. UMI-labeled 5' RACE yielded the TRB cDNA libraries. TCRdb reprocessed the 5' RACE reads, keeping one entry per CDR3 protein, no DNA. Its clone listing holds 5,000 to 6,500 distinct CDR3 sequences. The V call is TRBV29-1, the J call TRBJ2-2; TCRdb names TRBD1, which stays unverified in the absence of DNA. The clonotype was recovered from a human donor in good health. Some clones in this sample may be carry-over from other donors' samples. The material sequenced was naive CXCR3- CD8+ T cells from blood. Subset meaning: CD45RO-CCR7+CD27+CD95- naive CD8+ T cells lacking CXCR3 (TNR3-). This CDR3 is CSVSGQGYGELFF.